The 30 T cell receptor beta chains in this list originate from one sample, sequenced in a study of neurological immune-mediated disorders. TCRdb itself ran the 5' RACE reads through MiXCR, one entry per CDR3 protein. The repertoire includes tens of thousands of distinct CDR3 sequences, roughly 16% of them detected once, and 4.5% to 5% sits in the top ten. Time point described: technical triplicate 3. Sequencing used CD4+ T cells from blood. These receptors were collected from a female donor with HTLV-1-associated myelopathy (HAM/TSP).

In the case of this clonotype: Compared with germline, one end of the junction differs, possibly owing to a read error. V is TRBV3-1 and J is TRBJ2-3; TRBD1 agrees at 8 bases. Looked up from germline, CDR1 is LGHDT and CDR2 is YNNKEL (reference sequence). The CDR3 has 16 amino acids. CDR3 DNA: TGTGCTAGCATCCAGAACCGGGACAGGAGCACAGATACGCAGTATTTT. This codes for CASIQNRDRSTDTQYF.

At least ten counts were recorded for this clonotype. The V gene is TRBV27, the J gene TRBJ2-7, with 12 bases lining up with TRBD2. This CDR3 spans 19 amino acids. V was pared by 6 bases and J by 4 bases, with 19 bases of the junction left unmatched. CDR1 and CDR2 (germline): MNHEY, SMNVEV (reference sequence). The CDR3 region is CASSLVPVQTSGRRYEQYF. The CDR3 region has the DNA TGTGCCAGCAGCTTAGTCCCCGTACAGACTAGCGGGAGACGGTACGAGCAGTACTTC.

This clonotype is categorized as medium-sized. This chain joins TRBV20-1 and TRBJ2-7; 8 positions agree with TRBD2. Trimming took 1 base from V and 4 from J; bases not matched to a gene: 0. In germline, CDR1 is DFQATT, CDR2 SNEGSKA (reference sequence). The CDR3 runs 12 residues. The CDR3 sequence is CSARGGGYEQYF. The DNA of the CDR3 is TGCAGTGCTAGAGGCGGGGGGTACGAGCAGTACTTC.

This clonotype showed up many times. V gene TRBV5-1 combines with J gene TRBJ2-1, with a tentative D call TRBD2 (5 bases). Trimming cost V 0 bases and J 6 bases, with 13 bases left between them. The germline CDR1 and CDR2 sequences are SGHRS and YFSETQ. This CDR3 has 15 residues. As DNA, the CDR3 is TGCGCCAGCAGCTTGGCCGACTATAGATCCAATGAGCAGTTCTTC. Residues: CASSLADYRSNEQFF.

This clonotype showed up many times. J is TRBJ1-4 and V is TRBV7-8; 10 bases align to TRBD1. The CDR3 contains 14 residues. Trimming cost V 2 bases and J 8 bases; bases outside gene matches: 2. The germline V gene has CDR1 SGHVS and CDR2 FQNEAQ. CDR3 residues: CASSLMGQGEKLFF. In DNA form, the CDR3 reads TGTGCCAGCAGCTTAATGGGACAGGGGGAAAAACTGTTTTTT.

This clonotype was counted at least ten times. As DNA, the CDR3 is TGTGCCAGCAGTTTTTCAGGGGGAAGCAATCAGCCCCAGCATTTT. It encodes CASSFSGGSNQPQHF. The V call is TRBV28, the J call TRBJ1-5, with 7 bases identical to TRBD1. The V segment lost 3 bases and the J segment 1 base; nucleotides outside the gene matches: 3. This CDR3 has 15 amino acids. CDR1 and CDR2 from the germline V gene are MDHEN and SYDVKM.

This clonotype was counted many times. The CDR3 DNA follows: TGCAGCGCCCGGGACGAACGCGTTGGAGAAAAACTGTTTTTT. As protein: CSARDERVGEKLFF. The V call is TRBV29-1, the J call TRBJ1-4, with a weak D call TRBD1 (5 bases). Trimming cost V 7 bases and J 8 bases, with 20 bases left between them. The CDR3 extends over 14 amino acids. Germline V gene sequence: CDR1 SQVTM, CDR2 ANQGSEA.

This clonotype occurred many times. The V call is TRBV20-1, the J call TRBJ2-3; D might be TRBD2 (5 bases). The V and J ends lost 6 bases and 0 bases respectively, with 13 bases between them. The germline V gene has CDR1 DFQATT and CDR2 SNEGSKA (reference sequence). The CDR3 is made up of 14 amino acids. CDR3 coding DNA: TGCAGTGCGGTGCTAGCCGCTAGCACAGATACGCAGTATTTT. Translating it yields CSAVLAASTDTQYF.

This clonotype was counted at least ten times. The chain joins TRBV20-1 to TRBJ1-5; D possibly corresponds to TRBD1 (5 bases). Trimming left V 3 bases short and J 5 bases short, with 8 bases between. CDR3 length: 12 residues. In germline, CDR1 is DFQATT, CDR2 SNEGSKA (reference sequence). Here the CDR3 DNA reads TGCAGTGCTAGGTCGGGGGATCAGCCCCAGCATTTT. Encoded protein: CSARSGDQPQHF.

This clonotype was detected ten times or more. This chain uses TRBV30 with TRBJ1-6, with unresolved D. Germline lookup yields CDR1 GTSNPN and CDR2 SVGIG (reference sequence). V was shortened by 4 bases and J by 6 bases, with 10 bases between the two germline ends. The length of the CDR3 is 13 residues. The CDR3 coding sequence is TGTGCCTGGACGCGGCAGGTTAATTCACCCCTCCACTTT. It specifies CAWTRQVNSPLHF.

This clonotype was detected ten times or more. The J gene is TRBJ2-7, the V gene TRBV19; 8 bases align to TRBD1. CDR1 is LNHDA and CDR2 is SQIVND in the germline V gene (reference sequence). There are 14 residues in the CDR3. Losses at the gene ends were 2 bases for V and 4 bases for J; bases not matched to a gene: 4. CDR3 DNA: TGTGCCAGTAGTATACCGGACAGGGCTTACGAGCAGTACTTC. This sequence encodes CASSIPDRAYEQYF.

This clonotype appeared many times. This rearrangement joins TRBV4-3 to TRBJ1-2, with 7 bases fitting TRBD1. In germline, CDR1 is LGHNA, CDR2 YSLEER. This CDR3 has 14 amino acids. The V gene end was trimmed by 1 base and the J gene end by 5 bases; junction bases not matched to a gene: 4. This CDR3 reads CASSQARTGYGYTF. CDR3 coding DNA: TGCGCCAGCAGCCAAGCCAGGACAGGATATGGCTACACCTTC.

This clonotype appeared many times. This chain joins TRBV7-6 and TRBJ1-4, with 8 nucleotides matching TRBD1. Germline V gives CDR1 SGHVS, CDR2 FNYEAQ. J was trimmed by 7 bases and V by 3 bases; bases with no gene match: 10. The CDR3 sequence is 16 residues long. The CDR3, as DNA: TGTGCCAGCAGCTTCGCCCCCGGACAGGGCGGTGAAAAACTGTTTTTT. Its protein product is CASSFAPGQGGEKLFF.

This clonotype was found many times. Written as DNA, the CDR3 is TGTGCCAGCAGCTTAGGGGGGGGGGGCCAAGAGACCCAGTACTTC. Amino acid sequence: CASSLGGGGQETQYF. V gene TRBV7-9 combines with J gene TRBJ2-5, with TRBD2 matching 7 bases. The CDR3 loop spans 15 amino acids. CDR1 SEHNR and CDR2 FQNEAQ come from the germline V gene (reference sequence). Germline trimming cut 1 base from V and 1 base from J; bases unmatched to any gene: 3.

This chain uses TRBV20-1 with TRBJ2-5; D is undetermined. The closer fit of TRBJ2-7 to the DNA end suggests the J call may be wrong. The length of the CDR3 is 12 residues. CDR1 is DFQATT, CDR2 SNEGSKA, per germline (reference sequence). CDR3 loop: CSATKTSYEQYF. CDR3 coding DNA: TGCAGTGCTACTAAAACGTCCTACGAGCAGTACTTC.

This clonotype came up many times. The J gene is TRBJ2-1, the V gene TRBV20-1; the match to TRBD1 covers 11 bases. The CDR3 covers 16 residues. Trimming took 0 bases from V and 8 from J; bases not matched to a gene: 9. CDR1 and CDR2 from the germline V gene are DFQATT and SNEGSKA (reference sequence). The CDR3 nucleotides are TGCAGTGCTAGAGATTTACACGGACAGGGGGCATATGAGCAGTTCTTC. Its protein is CSARDLHGQGAYEQFF.

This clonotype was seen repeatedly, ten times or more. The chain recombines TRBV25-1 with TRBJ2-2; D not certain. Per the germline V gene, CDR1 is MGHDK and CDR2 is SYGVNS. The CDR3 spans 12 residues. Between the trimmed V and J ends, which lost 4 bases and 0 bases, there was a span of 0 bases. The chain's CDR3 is CASSANTGELFF. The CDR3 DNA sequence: TGTGCCAGCAGTGCGAACACCGGGGAGCTGTTTTTT.

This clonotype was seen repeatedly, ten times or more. The CDR3 DNA reads as TGTGCCAGCAGCACCGGACAGTTAGACAATGAGCAGTTCTTC. Protein sequence: CASSTGQLDNEQFF. The gene calls are TRBV7-9 and TRBJ2-1, with TRBD1 as a possible D gene (6 bases). The CDR3 is 14 residues long. CDR1 and CDR2 from the germline V gene are SEHNR and FQNEAQ (reference sequence). With 5 bases removed from V and 5 bases from J, the gap between germline ends came to 13 bases.

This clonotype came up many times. CDR3 sequence (DNA): TGTGCCTGGACGGACAGGGGGGAGGGAAAACTGTTTTTT. Protein product: CAWTDRGEGKLFF. The gene calls are TRBV30 and TRBJ1-4; TRBD1 matches 10 bases. CDR3 length: 13 amino acids. CDR1 and CDR2 (germline): GTSNPN, SVGIG (reference sequence). The V gene end was trimmed by 4 bases and the J gene end by 10 bases; junction bases not matched to a gene: 6.

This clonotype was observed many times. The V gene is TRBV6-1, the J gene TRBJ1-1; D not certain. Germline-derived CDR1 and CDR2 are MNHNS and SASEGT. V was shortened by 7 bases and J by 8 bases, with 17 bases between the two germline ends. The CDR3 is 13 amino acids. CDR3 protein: CASNHYPQGEAFF. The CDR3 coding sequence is TGTGCCAGCAATCACTACCCCCAAGGGGAAGCTTTCTTT.

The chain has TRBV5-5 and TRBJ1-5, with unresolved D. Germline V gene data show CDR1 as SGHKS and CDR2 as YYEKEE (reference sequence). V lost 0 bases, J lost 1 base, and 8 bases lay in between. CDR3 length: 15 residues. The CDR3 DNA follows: TGTGCCAGCAGCTTGGTATTGGACAGCAATCAGCCCCAGCATTTT. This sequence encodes CASSLVLDSNQPQHF.

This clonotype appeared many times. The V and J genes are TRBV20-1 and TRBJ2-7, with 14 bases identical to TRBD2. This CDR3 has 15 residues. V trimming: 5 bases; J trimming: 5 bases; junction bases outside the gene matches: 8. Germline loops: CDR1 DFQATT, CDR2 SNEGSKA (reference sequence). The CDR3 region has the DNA TGCAGTGCTCCAGGGGCGACTAGCGGGAGGGACGAGCAGTACTTC. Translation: CSAPGATSGRDEQYF.

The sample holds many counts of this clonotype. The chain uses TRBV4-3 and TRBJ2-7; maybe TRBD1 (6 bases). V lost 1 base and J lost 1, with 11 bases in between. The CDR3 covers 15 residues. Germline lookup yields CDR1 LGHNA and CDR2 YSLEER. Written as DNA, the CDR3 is TGCGCCAGCAGCCAAGCCTTAACAGGGTCCTACGAGCAGTACTTC. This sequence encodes CASSQALTGSYEQYF.

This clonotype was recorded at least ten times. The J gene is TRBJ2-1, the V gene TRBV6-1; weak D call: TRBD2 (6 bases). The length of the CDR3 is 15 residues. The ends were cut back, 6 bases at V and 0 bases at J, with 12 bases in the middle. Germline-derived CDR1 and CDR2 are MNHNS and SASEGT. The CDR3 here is CASRTRGSSYNEQFF. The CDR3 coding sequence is TGTGCCAGCAGGACTCGGGGGAGCTCCTACAATGAGCAGTTCTTC.

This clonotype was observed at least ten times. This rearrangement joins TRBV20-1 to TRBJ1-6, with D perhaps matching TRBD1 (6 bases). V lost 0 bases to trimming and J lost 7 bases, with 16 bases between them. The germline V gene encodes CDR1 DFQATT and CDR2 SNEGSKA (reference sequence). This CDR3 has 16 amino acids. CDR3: CSARDVRGGRNSPLHF. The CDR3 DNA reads TGCAGTGCTAGAGATGTCAGGGGAGGGAGAAATTCACCCCTCCACTTT.

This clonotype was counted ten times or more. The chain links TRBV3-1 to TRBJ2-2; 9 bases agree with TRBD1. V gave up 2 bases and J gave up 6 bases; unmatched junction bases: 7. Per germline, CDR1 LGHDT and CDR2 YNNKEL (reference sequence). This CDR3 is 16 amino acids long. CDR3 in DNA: TGTGCCAGCAGCCAATCGGGACAGGGATCAGCCGGGGAGCTGTTTTTT. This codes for CASSQSGQGSAGELFF. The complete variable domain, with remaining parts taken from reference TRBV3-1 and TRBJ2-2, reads DTAVSQTPKYLVTQMGNDKSIKCEQNLGHDTMYWYKQDSKKFLKIMFSYNNKELIINETVPNRFSPKSPDKAHLNLHINSLELGDSAVYFCASSQSGQGSAGELFFGEGSRLTVL.

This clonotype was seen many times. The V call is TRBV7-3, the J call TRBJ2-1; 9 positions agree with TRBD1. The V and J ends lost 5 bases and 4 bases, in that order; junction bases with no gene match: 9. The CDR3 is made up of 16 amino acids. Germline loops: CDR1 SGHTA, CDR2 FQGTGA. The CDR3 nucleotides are TGTGCCAGCAGCGACCGGGACAGGGCTCAGTACAATGAGCAGTTCTTC. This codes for CASSDRDRAQYNEQFF.

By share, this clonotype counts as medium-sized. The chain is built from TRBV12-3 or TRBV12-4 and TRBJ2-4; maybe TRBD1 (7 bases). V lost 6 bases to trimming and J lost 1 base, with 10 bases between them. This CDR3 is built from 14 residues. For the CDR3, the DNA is TGTGCCAGCAGCGCGGGACAGGCCAAAAACATTCAGTACTTC. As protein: CASSAGQAKNIQYF.

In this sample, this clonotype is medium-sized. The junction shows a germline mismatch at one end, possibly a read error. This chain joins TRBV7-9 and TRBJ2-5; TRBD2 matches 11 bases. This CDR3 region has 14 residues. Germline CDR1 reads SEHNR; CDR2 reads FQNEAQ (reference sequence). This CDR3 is CASSVAGGQETQYF. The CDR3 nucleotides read TGTGCCAGCAGCGTAGCGGGAGGGCAAGAGACCCAGTACTTC.

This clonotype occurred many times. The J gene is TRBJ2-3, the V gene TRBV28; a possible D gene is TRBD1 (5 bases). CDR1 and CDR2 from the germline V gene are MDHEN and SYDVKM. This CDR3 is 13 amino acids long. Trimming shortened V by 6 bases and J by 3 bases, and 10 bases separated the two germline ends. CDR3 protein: CASRRGTTDTQYF. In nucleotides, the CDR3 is TGTGCCAGCAGAAGGGGCACTACAGATACGCAGTATTTT.